This TCR beta chain was sequenced in a study of post-analysis software for immune sequencing data. Concerning this clonotype: Its antigen is unidentified.

TCR beta libraries were prepared from cDNA with unique molecular identifiers. Starting from approximately 0.95 to 9.8 million T cells, the study yielded approximately 500,000 cDNA molecules. One entry per CDR3 protein results from TCRdb running MiXCR on the PCR reads. Among roughly 800,000 distinct CDR3 sequences listed, about 45% were seen once. CDR1 SGHRS and CDR2 YFSETQ come from the germline V gene. The CDR3 has 14 amino acids. The study's findings and limits: TRBV5-6, TRBV5-1 and TRBV20-1 were among 4 or 5 TRBV segments more frequent in patients than controls. Under the F measure, samples that were prepared in one batch clustered strongly together. Multiple sclerosis patients showed significantly lower normalized Chao1 diversity than controls did.

The V gene is TRBV5-1, the J gene TRBJ2-7; 7 nucleotides align to TRBD2. The end of the DNA is better explained by TRBJ2-5, so the J call may be wrong. The sequence came from a girl between 5 and 17 years old with multiple sclerosis. The sample consisted of blood. This chain's CDR3 is CASSSGLWGETQYF. CDR3 coding DNA: TGCGCCAGCAGCTCGGGACTATGGGGGGAGACCCAGTACTTC.